This T cell receptor (beta chain) derives from a study of naive and memory T cell subsets. Whole-study results and caveats: Each distinct alpha or beta sequence counts as one clonotype.

Germline V gene lookup returns CDR1 SGHDT and CDR2 YYEEEE. V was clipped by 3 bases and J by 1 base; unmatched bases: 16. The CDR3 sequence is 19 residues long. Two oligonucleotides, mixed equimolar, formed the beta constant-region primer covering TRBC1 and TRBC2. The cDNA 3' end received a ligated single-stranded oligonucleotide carrying the SP2 primer and a 12-nucleotide UMI. TCRdb itself ran the UMI-ligation and nested PCR reads through MiXCR, one entry per CDR3 protein. The table records about 5,700 distinct CDR3 sequences, 6.5% to 9% of them present only once. Overnight CMV lysate stimulation of fresh PBMCs defined donor CMV status by CD4+ IFNgamma. CD4 T cells were positively selected, then CD8 T cells from the CD4-negative fraction. By share, this clonotype counts as medium-sized. Its cognate antigen is unknown.

The rearrangement uses TRBV5-6 and TRBJ1-5, with 7 bases matching TRBD1. Sequencing was done on a sample of effector memory CD8+ T cells from blood. As to subset: effector memory, CD45RA- CD27-. The receptor was isolated from a human donor in good health. This chain's CDR3 is CASSSGPGGGGESNQPQHF. DNA of the CDR3: TGTGCCAGCAGCTCAGGTCCCGGTGGAGGGGGCGAGAGCAATCAGCCCCAGCATTTT.